Given below is one T cell receptor (beta chain) in context. A quantity of about 0.5 to 1 ug RNA underwent reverse transcription using random hexamers. Via MiXCR, TCRdb re-called the immunoSEQ multiplex PCR reads, giving one row per CDR3 protein. The sample lists 250,000 to 300,000 distinct CDR3 sequences, roughly 81% occurring once. The sample comes from a study of CD8 T cells in Susac syndrome. The germline V gene has CDR1 MNHEY and CDR2 SMNVEV (reference sequence). CDR3 length equals 13 residues. The V end was cut by 3 bases, the J end by 6 bases, with 9 bases between. Sample: CD8+ T cells from PBMCs. V gene TRBV27 combines with J gene TRBJ2-1; the D gene is possibly TRBD2 (6 bases). The origin of this receptor is a human donor with multiple sclerosis. CDR3 residues: CASSFAGSNEQFF. Written as DNA, the CDR3 is TGTGCCAGCAGTTTTGCGGGGAGCAATGAGCAGTTCTTC.